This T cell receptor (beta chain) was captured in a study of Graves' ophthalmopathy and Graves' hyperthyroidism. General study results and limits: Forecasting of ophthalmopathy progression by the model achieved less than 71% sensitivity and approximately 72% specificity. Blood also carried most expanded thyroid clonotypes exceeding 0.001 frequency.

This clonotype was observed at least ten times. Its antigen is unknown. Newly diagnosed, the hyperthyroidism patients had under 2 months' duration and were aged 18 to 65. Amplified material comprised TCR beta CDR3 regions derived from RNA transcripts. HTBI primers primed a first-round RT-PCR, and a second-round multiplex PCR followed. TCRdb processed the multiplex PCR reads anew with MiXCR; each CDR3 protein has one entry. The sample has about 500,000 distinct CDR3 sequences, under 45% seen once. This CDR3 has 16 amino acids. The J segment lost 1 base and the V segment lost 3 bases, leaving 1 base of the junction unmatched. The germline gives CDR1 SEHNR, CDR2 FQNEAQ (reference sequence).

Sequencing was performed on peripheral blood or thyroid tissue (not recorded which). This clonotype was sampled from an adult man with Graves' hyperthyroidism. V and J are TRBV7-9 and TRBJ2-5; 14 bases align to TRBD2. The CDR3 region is CASSFGTSGSQETQYF. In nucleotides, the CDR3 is TGTGCCAGCAGCTTCGGGACTAGCGGGAGCCAAGAGACCCAGTACTTC.